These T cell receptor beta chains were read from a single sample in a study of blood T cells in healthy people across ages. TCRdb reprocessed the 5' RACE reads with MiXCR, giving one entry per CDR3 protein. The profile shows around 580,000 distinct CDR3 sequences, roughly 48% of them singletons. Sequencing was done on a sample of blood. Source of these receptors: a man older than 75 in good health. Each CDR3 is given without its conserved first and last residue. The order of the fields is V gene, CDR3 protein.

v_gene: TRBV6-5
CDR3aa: ASSLQGNSEGYT

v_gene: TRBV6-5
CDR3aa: ASSYGGGANYNEQF

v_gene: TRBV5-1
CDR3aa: ASSLTTDTQY

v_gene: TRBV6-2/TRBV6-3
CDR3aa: ASSHQVDNEQF

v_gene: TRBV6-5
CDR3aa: ASSYSAVTGELF

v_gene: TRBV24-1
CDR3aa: ATSDPKGINEQY

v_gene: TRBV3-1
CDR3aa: ASSQERQGWETQY

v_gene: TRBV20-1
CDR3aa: SGGSSGVQETQY

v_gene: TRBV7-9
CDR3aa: ASSFRQADNEQY

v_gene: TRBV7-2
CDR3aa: ASSLVPNKNTEAF

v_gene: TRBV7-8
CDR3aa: ASSFTQTGLGEETQY

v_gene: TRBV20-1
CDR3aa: SARDRTNGAYNEQF

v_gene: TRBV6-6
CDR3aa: ASRSQSNQPQH

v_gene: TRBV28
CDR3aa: ASSISSGNTQY

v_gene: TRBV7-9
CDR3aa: ASSLTSGSNYGYT

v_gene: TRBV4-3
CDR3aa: ASSQGTSGGAKDTQY

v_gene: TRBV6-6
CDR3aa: ASSYTVGGTQY

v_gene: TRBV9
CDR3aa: ASSVDGLSETTYGYT

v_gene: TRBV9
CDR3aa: ASSVEGGGSTKQY

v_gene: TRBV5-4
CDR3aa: ASSLTGRTNEKLF